This T cell receptor (beta chain) was recorded in a study of graft-versus-host responses after intestinal transplantation. The CDR3 length is 16 residues. CDR1 and CDR2 (germline): MNHEY, SVGAGI. The germline V and J ends were trimmed by 2 bases and 8 bases, with 19 bases remaining between them. Here immunoSEQ multiplex PCR was the method, and the copy in TCRdb shows in-frame clones only, minus some. The sample has 20,000 to 25,000 clones; 80% to 95% are singletons. This specimen was PBMCs, taken about 250 days after intestinal transplant. The V and J genes are TRBV6-5 and TRBJ2-1; tentative D call: TRBD1 (5 bases). The clonotype originates from a human patient who received an intestinal transplant, so some T cells may come from the graft donor. The CDR3 spells CASSYLPNTGTHEQFF. CDR3 DNA: TGTGCCAGCAGTTACCTCCCGAATACAGGTACCCATGAGCAGTTCTTC.